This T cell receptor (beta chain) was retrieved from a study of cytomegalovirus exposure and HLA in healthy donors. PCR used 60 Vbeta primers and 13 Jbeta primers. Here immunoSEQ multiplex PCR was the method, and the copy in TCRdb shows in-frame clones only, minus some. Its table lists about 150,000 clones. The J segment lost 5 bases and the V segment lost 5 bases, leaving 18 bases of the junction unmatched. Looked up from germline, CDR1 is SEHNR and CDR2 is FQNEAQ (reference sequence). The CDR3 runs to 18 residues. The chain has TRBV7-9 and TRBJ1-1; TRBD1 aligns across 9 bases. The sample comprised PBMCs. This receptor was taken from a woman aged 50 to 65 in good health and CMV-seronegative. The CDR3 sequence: CASSDPGQGRAGGTEAFF. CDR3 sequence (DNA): TGTGCCAGCAGCGATCCGGGACAGGGAAGGGCCGGGGGGACTGAAGCTTTCTTT.